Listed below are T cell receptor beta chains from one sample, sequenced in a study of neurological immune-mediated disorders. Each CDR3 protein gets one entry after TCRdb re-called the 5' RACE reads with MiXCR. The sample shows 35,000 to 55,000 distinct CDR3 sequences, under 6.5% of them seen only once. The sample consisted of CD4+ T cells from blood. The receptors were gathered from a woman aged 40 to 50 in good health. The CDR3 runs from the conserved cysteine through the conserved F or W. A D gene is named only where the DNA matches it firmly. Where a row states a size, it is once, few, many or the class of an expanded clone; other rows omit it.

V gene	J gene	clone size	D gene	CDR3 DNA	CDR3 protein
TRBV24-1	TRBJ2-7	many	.	TGTGCCACCAGTGCGGGGCCCTACGAGCAGTACTTC	CATSAGPYEQYF
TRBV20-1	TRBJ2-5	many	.	TGCAGTGCCCCGACAGAGAGTAGGGAGACCCAGTACTTC	CSAPTESRETQYF
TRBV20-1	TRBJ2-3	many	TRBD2	TGCAGTGCTAGAGAACTAGCGGGACCCCCGGATACGCAGTATTTT	CSARELAGPPDTQYF
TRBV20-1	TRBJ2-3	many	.	TGCAGTGCTAGAGAAGGGTCCTCGGGAGCAGATACGCAGTATTTT	CSAREGSSGADTQYF
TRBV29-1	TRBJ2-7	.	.	TGCAGCGTTGAGGGACCGACTCCCTACGAGCAGTACTTC	CSVEGPTPYEQYF
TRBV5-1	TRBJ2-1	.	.	TGCGCCAGCAGGGGGTTGGACACCTACAATGAGCAGTTCTTC	CASRGLDTYNEQFF
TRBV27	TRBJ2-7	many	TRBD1	TGTGCCAGCAGTGACAGGGGGGGGTCCTACGAGCAGTACTTC	CASSDRGGSYEQYF
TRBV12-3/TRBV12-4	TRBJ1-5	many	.	TGTGCCACACGTTTGGGGGAGGGTCAGCCCCAGCATTTT	CATRLGEGQPQHF
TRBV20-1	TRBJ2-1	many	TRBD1	TGCAGTGCCACAGGGGGACTGGGTTACAATGAGCAGTTCTTC	CSATGGLGYNEQFF
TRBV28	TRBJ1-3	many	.	TGTGCCAGCAGAGAACAGGGAACGGCCGGAAACACCATATATTTT	CASREQGTAGNTIYF
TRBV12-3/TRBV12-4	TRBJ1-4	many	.	TGTGCCAGCACTTCACACCCGGCAGATGAAAAACTGTTTTTT	CASTSHPADEKLFF
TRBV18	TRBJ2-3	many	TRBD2	TGTGCCAGCTCCCCCGTACCTCTAGCGGGCCGCACAGATACGCAGTATTTT	CASSPVPLAGRTDTQYF
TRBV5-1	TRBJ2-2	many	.	TGCGCCAGCAGCCCGTCTCGACAAGTGGGTGATGCCGGGGAGCTGTTTTTT	CASSPSRQVGDAGELFF
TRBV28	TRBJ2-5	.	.	TGTGTCAGCAGTTTGCCAGTCTCCGGGGAGACCCAGTACTTC	CVSSLPVSGETQYF
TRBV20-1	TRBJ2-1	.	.	TGCAGTGCTAGAGATCAGGCAGTAGGGTACAATGAGCAGTTCTTC	CSARDQAVGYNEQFF
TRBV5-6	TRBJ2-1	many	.	TGTGCCAGCAGCCCGATGGAGGTCTCCTACAATGAGCAGTTCTTC	CASSPMEVSYNEQFF
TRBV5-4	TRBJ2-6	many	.	TGTGCCAGCAGCTGGGGTGTAGGGGCCAACGTCCTGACTTTC	CASSWGVGANVLTF
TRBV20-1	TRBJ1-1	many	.	TGCAGTGCTTCAAGACAGGCCGCCACTGAAGCTTTCTTT	CSASRQAATEAFF
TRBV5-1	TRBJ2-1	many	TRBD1	TGCGCCAGCAGCCGGACAGGGGGAGGGTCCTCCTACAATGAGCAGTTCTTC	CASSRTGGGSSYNEQFF
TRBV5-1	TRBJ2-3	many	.	TGCGCCAGCAGGGACTCGCGCACAGATACGCAGTATTTT	CASRDSRTDTQYF
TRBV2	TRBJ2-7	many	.	TGTGCCAGTGATGAACGCTACGAGCAGTACTTC	CASDERYEQYF
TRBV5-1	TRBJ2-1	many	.	TGCGCCAGCAGCCAACAGGGCAATGAGCAGTTCTTC	CASSQQGNEQFF
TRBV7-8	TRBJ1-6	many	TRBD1	TGTGCCAGCAGCTTAGCAGGGACAGGGAATTCACCCCTCCACTTT	CASSLAGTGNSPLHF
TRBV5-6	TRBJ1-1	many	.	TGTGCCAGCAGCTTGGACCCTTTGAACACTGAAGCTTTCTTT	CASSLDPLNTEAFF
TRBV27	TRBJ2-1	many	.	TGTGCCAGCAGTCCCACCAGGGGCTCCGGGGCGTCTGAGCAGTTCTTC	CASSPTRGSGASEQFF
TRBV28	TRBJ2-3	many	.	TGTGCCAGCAGTTTAACAGACTCTAGCACAGATACGCAGTATTTT	CASSLTDSSTDTQYF
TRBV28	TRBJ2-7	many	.	TGTGCCAGCAGGGCAGAGCCGAGGAGCTCCTACGAGCAGTACTTC	CASRAEPRSSYEQYF
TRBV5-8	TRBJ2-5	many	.	TGTGCCAGCAACCGACAGTCCCAAGAGACCCAGTACTTC	CASNRQSQETQYF
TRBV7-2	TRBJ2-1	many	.	TGTGCCAGCAGCTTAGGAGGCAGACCCAATGAGCAGTTCTTC	CASSLGGRPNEQFF
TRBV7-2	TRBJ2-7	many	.	TGTGCCAGCAGCTTAGAATCGTCGGGGGGCCGGGAGCAGTACTTC	CASSLESSGGREQYF
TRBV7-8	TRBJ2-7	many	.	TGTGCCAGCAGCTTAACGGGAGCTGACTACGAGCAGTACTTC	CASSLTGADYEQYF
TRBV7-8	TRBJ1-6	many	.	TGTGCCAGCAGCTTAGAGGGGGGCGCGGGTTCACCCCTCCACTTT	CASSLEGGAGSPLHF
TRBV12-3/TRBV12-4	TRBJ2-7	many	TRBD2	TGTGCCAGCAGTTTAAAGGCGGGAGCCGAGCAGTACTTC	CASSLKAGAEQYF
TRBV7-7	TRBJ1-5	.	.	TGTGCCAGCAGCCCTGTGACAGGTATGGATCAGCCCCAGCATTTT	CASSPVTGMDQPQHF
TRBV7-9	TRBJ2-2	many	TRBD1	TGTGCCAGCAGCTTAGCCGGACAGGGCGGCGGGGAGCTGTTTTTT	CASSLAGQGGGELFF
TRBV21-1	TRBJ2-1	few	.	TGTGCCAAGATGCTAGACCGGGACTTATACAATGAGCAGTTCTTC	CAKMLDRDLYNEQFF
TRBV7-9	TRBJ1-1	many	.	TGTGCCAGCAGCTTAGGATTACTTAGGGCGGTGAACACTGAAGCTTTCTTT	CASSLGLLRAVNTEAFF
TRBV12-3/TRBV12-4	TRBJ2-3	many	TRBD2	TGTGCCAGCAGTAGACCAGGACTAGCGGGAGCAGATACGCAGTATTTT	CASSRPGLAGADTQYF
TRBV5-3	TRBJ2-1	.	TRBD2	TGTGCCAGAAGTGCCACCGGGACTAGCGGGAAGGGTCATGAGCAGTTCTTC	CARSATGTSGKGHEQFF
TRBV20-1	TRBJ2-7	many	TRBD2	TGCAGTGCTAGAGATCAACTAGCGGGAGGCGGATACGAGCAGTACTTC	CSARDQLAGGGYEQYF
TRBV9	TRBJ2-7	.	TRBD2	TGTGCCAGCAGCCCGCGACTAGCTCCCTACGAGCAGTACTTC	CASSPRLAPYEQYF